This TCR beta chain was identified during a study of blood T cell repertoires in COVID-19. Study background: T cells, B-cell-depleted T cells, or PBMCs provided the cDNA or gDNA that served as material.

Original data processing: Estimated nucleated cell counts came from reference gene primer amplification. Produced via immunoSEQ multiplex PCR; TCRdb's table is partial and in-frame only. V and J calls and clone size come straight from that table; D and trimming were deduced from the DNA. The table records roughly 190,000 clones, about 83% of them present only once. The CDR3 runs to 15 residues. Germline values: CDR1 KGHSH, CDR2 LQKENI. V was pared by 4 bases and J by 4 bases, with 16 bases between. V usage is TRBV18 and J usage is TRBJ1-2; D uncertain. This sequence originates from a woman aged 70-85 years with active or convalescent COVID-19. Material: peripheral blood. The CDR3 DNA follows: TGTGCCAGCTCACTCCGGGAAGAAGGTACCTATGGCTACACCTTC. Translation gives CASSLREEGTYGYTF. Variable domain in full (rest from reference TRBV18 and TRBJ1-2): NAGVMQNPRHLVRRRGQEARLRCSPMKGHSHVYWYRQLPEEGLKFMVYLQKENIIDESGMPKERFSAEFPKEGPSILRIQQVVRGDSAAYFCASSLREEGTYGYTFGSGTRLTVV.